Detailed here is one TCR beta chain. Its antigen is as yet unknown. After removal of 2 bases from V and 14 bases from J, the junction contained 5 bases not matched to a gene. The CDR3 sequence is 12 residues long. CDR1 and CDR2 (germline): SGHDT, YYEEEE. Repertoires were generated with immunoSEQ multiplex PCR, while TCRdb's copy carries only in-frame clones and drops some. The sample carries around 29,000 clones, approximately 86% recorded once. The data are from a study of STAT3 mutations in large granular lymphocyte leukemia. Study-wide results and caveats: At least one immunodominant TCR beta clonotype appeared in every T-cell large granular lymphocyte leukemia patient.

This sequence joins TRBV5-6 and TRBJ1-4; 8 bases agree with TRBD1. This sequence was found in a man aged 55 to 69 with T-cell large granular lymphocyte leukemia. Some clones in this sample may be carry-over from other donors' samples. Sequencing was done on a sample of peripheral blood mononuclear cells. CDR3 in DNA: TGTGCCAGCAGCTTTCTGGACAGGGATCTGTTTTTT. It is translated as CASSFLDRDLFF.